The 31 T cell receptor beta chains below were found in one sample sequenced in a study of blood T cells in healthy people across ages. Next came a second PCR, run for roughly 6 to 11 cycles, which used a sample-barcoded 5' primer along with a J-beta primer mix. In TCRdb, the 5' RACE reads were re-called with MiXCR into one record per CDR3 protein. Of approximately 1,100,000 distinct CDR3 sequences listed, more than 35% are singletons. The sample consisted of blood. These receptors all stem from a woman aged 55-69 years in good health.

This chain joins TRBV12-3 or TRBV12-4 and TRBJ1-2; perhaps TRBD1 as D (5 bases). V lost 5 bases to trimming and J lost 4 bases, with 14 bases between them. The CDR3 extends over 14 amino acids. The CDR3 sequence is CASSTGKATYGYTF. The CDR3, as DNA: TGTGCCAGCAGTACAGGAAAGGCCACCTATGGCTACACCTTC.

This clonotype was recorded at least ten times. The rearrangement links TRBV27 to TRBJ2-7; 8 nucleotides agree with TRBD1. Germline CDR1 and CDR2: MNHEY and SMNVEV (reference sequence). The CDR3 extends over 13 amino acids. The junction had 0 bases not matched to a gene; V was cut back by 4 bases and J by 1 base. CDR3 sequence (DNA): TGTGCCAGCAGTTACAGGGGGTCCTACGAGCAGTACTTC. This sequence encodes CASSYRGSYEQYF.

This clonotype occurred a few times. The chain is built from TRBV7-9 and TRBJ2-1, with unresolved D. This CDR3 comprises 12 residues. Germline values: CDR1 SEHNR, CDR2 FQNEAQ (reference sequence). V lost 6 bases to trimming and J lost 8 bases, with 11 bases between them. The chain's CDR3 is CASSHQPDEQFF. In DNA, the CDR3 is TGTGCCAGCAGTCACCAACCGGATGAGCAGTTCTTC. The entire variable domain, with the rest obtained from reference TRBV7-9 and TRBJ2-1, is as follows: DTGVSQNPRHKITKRGQNVTFRCDPISEHNRLYWYRQTLGQGPEFLTYFQNEAQLEKSRLLSDRFSAERPKGSFSTLEIQRTEQGDSAMYLCASSHQPDEQFFGPGTRLTVL.

This clonotype was counted only a few times. The chain employs TRBV7-8 and TRBJ2-7; D unclear. The CDR3 length is 15 residues. CDR1 is SGHVS, CDR2 FQNEAQ, per germline. Trimming pared 5 bases from V and 2 bases from J, leaving 16 bases between. The CDR3 protein is CASSPRVSAPYEQYF. CDR3 nucleotide sequence: TGTGCCAGCAGCCCCCGGGTCTCAGCCCCCTACGAGCAGTACTTC.

This clonotype has just a few counts. V and J are TRBV27 and TRBJ1-6; no definite D call. Per germline, CDR1 MNHEY and CDR2 SMNVEV (reference sequence). This CDR3 has 13 amino acids. The germline V and J ends were trimmed by 3 bases and 4 bases, with 4 bases remaining between them. CDR3 DNA: TGTGCCAGCAGTTTTCAGTATAATTCACCCCTCCACTTT. This encodes CASSFQYNSPLHF.

This clonotype came up a few times. The V call is TRBV6-5, the J call TRBJ2-1; D possibly corresponds to TRBD1 (5 bases). Germline V gene data show CDR1 as MNHEY and CDR2 as SVGAGI. The CDR3 is 15 residues long. V shed 0 bases and J shed 5 bases, with 11 bases lying between them. CDR3 sequence: CASSYSTGADNEQFF. The CDR3 DNA is TGTGCCAGCAGTTACTCGACTGGGGCAGACAATGAGCAGTTCTTC.

This clonotype was detected only a few times. The chain has TRBV6-1 and TRBJ2-1; 11 bases fit TRBD2. Germline V CDR1 and CDR2: MNHNS, SASEGT. The CDR3 extends over 16 amino acids. V dropped 5 bases and J dropped 6; count of bases not matched to a gene: 9. Here the CDR3 DNA reads TGTGCCAGCAGTCTTAGCGGGAGGGCCATAAGCAATGAGCAGTTCTTC. It codes for CASSLSGRAISNEQFF.

The table lists this clonotype with a few counts. CDR3 sequence reads: CSAALMGDTEAFF. CDR3 coding DNA: TGCAGTGCCGCTCTGATGGGGGACACTGAAGCTTTCTTT. The chain carries TRBV20-1 and TRBJ1-1, with D perhaps TRBD1 (5 bases). The length of the CDR3 is 13 residues. Trimming removed 6 bases at V and 3 bases at J, with 14 bases between. Germline CDR1 DFQATT, CDR2 SNEGSKA (reference sequence).

The rearrangement links TRBV10-1 to TRBJ2-5; D not certain. Matching the DNA end better, TRBJ2-7 makes the J call doubtful. Germline CDR1 WNHNN, CDR2 SYGVQD (reference sequence). This CDR3 is built from 15 residues. The CDR3 nucleotides are TGCGCCAGCAGTGAGTCCGTCAGCCCCTCCTACGAGCAGTACTTC. Translation gives CASSESVSPSYEQYF.

There are a few counts of this clonotype. This sequence joins TRBV20-1 and TRBJ2-3; D uncertain. The CDR3 sequence is 15 residues long. CDR1 and CDR2 (germline): DFQATT, SNEGSKA (reference sequence). Trimming removed 6 bases at V and 2 bases at J, with 18 bases between. The CDR3 DNA reads TGCAGTGCCGAGTCGATCAACACGGTCACAGATACGCAGTATTTT. It specifies CSAESINTVTDTQYF.

The chain employs TRBV7-6 and TRBJ2-1, with D perhaps matching TRBD1 or TRBD2 (5 bases each). Germline assignment: CDR1 SGHVS and CDR2 FNYEAQ. V gave up 4 bases and J gave up 3 bases, with 13 bases separating them. The CDR3 has 15 amino acids. The CDR3 DNA reads as TGTGCCAGCAGCTCTTCATCAGGGAGCTACAATGAGCAGTTCTTC. Its protein product is CASSSSSGSYNEQFF.

J is TRBJ2-7 and V is TRBV12-3 or TRBV12-4; D unclear. The CDR3 runs 11 residues. V was trimmed by 7 bases and J by 3 bases, leaving 7 bases between them. The CDR3 protein is CASILDYEQYF. CDR3 sequence (DNA): TGTGCCAGCATCCTGGACTACGAGCAGTACTTC.

This chain links TRBV20-1 with TRBJ2-7; the D gene could be TRBD1 or TRBD2 (5 bases each). CDR1 DFQATT and CDR2 SNEGSKA come from the germline V gene (reference sequence). Trimming left V 3 bases short and J 3 bases short, with 15 bases between. The CDR3 consists of 14 residues. CDR3 nucleotide sequence: TGCAGTGCTAGTTTGCAGGGACCTAACTACGAGCAGTACTTC. Residues: CSASLQGPNYEQYF.

This chain joins TRBV2 and TRBJ1-5; 10 positions match TRBD1. V dropped 5 bases and J dropped 6; count of bases not matched to a gene: 7. The germline V gene encodes CDR1 SNHLY and CDR2 FYNNEI. This CDR3 region has 15 residues. The CDR3 is CASSLGQGIGQPQHF. CDR3 DNA: TGTGCCAGCAGTTTGGGACAGGGGATCGGTCAGCCCCAGCATTTT.

This chain joins TRBV5-1 and TRBJ1-1; possibly TRBD1 for D (6 bases). CDR3 size: 16 residues. V gave up 4 bases and J gave up 0 bases, with 16 bases separating them. Germline CDR1 SGHRS, CDR2 YFSETQ. The CDR3 region has the DNA TGCGCCAGCAGCCTGGACCCGGGACAAATGAACACTGAAGCTTTCTTT. Translation: CASSLDPGQMNTEAFF. Using reference TRBV5-1 and TRBJ1-1 for the parts outside the CDR3, the full variable domain is KAGVTQTPRYLIKTRGQQVTLSCSPISGHRSVSWYQQTPGQGLQFLFEYFSETQRNKGNFPGRFSGRQFSNSRSEMNVSTLELGDSALYLCASSLDPGQMNTEAFFGQGTRLTVV.

A few counts support this clonotype. This rearrangement joins TRBV18 to TRBJ2-1; D unclear. Trimming cost V 8 bases and J 9 bases, with 20 bases left between them. The germline V gene has CDR1 KGHSH and CDR2 LQKENI. This CDR3 is 14 amino acids long. The CDR3 region is CASTPRLGDGEQFF. For the CDR3, the DNA is TGTGCCAGCACGCCTAGGCTTGGGGATGGTGAGCAGTTCTTC.

The chain employs TRBV14 and TRBJ2-5, with D perhaps TRBD1 or TRBD2 (6 bases each). Germline V gene data show CDR1 as SGHDN and CDR2 as FVKESK. V lost 4 bases and J lost 5, with 17 bases in between. This CDR3 spans 15 amino acids. Here the CDR3 reads CASSPGGWRAETQYF. The DNA of the CDR3 is TGTGCCAGCAGCCCCGGGGGCTGGAGAGCGGAGACCCAGTACTTC.

In its sample, this clonotype was seen a few times. The chain joins TRBV4-1 to TRBJ2-4; D remains unclear. There are 14 residues in the CDR3. Trimming cost V 0 bases and J 6 bases, with 9 bases left between them. Per the germline V gene, CDR1 is MGHRA and CDR2 is YSYEKL. CDR3 bases: TGCGCCAGCAGCCAAGATACCGCATTAAACATTCAGTACTTC. Amino acids: CASSQDTALNIQYF.

The chain recombines TRBV6-2 or TRBV6-3 with TRBJ1-5; perhaps TRBD1 as D (6 bases). The CDR3 runs to 16 residues. Trimming removed 5 bases from V and 3 bases from J, with 17 bases in between. The germline V gene has CDR1 MNHEY and CDR2 SVGEGT. The chain's CDR3 is CASSPDRQGNNQPQHF. The DNA of the CDR3 is TGTGCCAGCAGTCCAGACAGGCAGGGAAACAATCAGCCCCAGCATTTT.

The rearrangement uses TRBV7-2 and TRBJ2-1, with D possibly being TRBD2 (6 bases). The CDR3 is 16 amino acids. V lost 3 bases to trimming and J lost 7 bases, with 19 bases between them. Germline V gives CDR1 SGHTA, CDR2 FQGNSA. CDR3 residues: CASSFGAGFLQNEQFF. The CDR3 nucleotides are TGTGCCAGCAGCTTCGGGGCGGGGTTTTTACAGAATGAGCAGTTCTTC.

Only a few counts were recorded for this clonotype. The V gene is TRBV3-1, the J gene TRBJ2-2; D remains unclear. Trimming cost V 1 base and J 1 base, with 4 bases left between them. This CDR3 comprises 14 residues. Germline V lookup: CDR1 LGHDT, CDR2 YNNKEL (reference sequence). The CDR3 here is CASSQVLNTGELFF. As DNA, the CDR3 is TGTGCCAGCAGCCAAGTCCTGAACACCGGGGAGCTGTTTTTT.

This clonotype was detected a few times. An end of the junction does not agree with germline; a read error may underlie this. The rearrangement links TRBV5-1 to TRBJ1-5, with D possibly matching TRBD1 (5 bases). Germline V CDR1 and CDR2: SGHRS, YFSETQ. This CDR3 is 15 amino acids long. The DNA of the CDR3 is TGTGCCAGCAGCCTCGGGGGATCAAGCAATCAGCCCCAGCATTTT. Its translation is CASSLGGSSNQPQHF.

The chain uses TRBV10-3 and TRBJ2-7; D may match TRBD1 or TRBD2 (5 bases each). V dropped 10 bases and J dropped 5 bases, with 18 bases sitting between them. CDR1 is ENHRY and CDR2 is SYGVKD in the germline V gene. The CDR3 totals 13 residues. The CDR3 coding sequence is TGTGCCAGCAAAAGCGATGGGGACCACGAGCAGTACTTC. Its translation: CASKSDGDHEQYF.

V gene TRBV7-8 combines with J gene TRBJ1-6; TRBD1 might be the D (5 bases). Per the germline V gene, CDR1 is SGHVS and CDR2 is FQNEAQ. The V end lost 0 bases, the J end lost 8 bases, and 17 bases lay between the germline ends. The CDR3 runs 17 residues. CDR3 DNA sequence: TGTGCCAGCAGCTTAGCTTACAGGCCACAGAAGGATTCACCCCTCCACTTT. It is translated as CASSLAYRPQKDSPLHF.

In this sample, this clonotype turned up a few times. This chain links TRBV27 with TRBJ2-1, with 9 bases identical to TRBD1. CDR3 length: 15 residues. Trimming cost V 3 bases and J 10 bases; bases outside gene matches: 10. Germline assignment: CDR1 MNHEY and CDR2 SMNVEV (reference sequence). The CDR3 loop is CASSFQQGARQEQFF. The CDR3 nucleotides read TGTGCCAGCAGTTTCCAACAGGGGGCGAGGCAGGAGCAGTTCTTC.

This clonotype has only a few counts. The J gene is TRBJ2-4, the V gene TRBV25-1, with D possibly TRBD1 on 5 matching bases. The DNA end favors TRBJ2-7, so the J call may be wrong. This CDR3 region has 15 residues. The germline V gene encodes CDR1 MGHDK and CDR2 SYGVNS. CDR3: CASSRAQDIRYEQYF. CDR3 nucleotides: TGTGCCAGCAGTCGGGCACAGGATATACGCTACGAGCAGTACTTC.

The J gene is TRBJ2-1, the V gene TRBV20-1; 7 bases map to TRBD2. V was pared by 0 bases and J by 7 bases, with 12 bases of the junction left unmatched. Germline CDR1 DFQATT, CDR2 SNEGSKA (reference sequence). CDR3 length equals 16 residues. The chain's CDR3 is CSARDQLAWARNEQFF. CDR3 in DNA: TGCAGTGCTAGAGATCAACTAGCGTGGGCCCGTAATGAGCAGTTCTTC.

This chain links TRBV7-7 with TRBJ2-3; a weak D match, TRBD1 (6 bases). With 5 bases removed from V and 6 bases from J, the gap between germline ends came to 18 bases. The V gene's germline CDR1 is SSHAT and CDR2 FNYEAQ (reference sequence). The CDR3 loop spans 15 amino acids. The CDR3 bases are TGTGCCAGCAGCCTAGACGACAGGAAAGGGGATACGCAGTATTTT. Amino acids: CASSLDDRKGDTQYF. Full variable domain (outside the CDR3, taken from reference TRBV7-7 and TRBJ2-3): GAGVSQSPRYKVTKRGQDVTLRCDPISSHATLYWYQQALGQGPEFLTYFNYEAQPDKSGLPSDRFSAERPEGSISTLTIQRTEQRDSAMYRCASSLDDRKGDTQYFGPGTRLTVL.

This chain uses TRBV5-1 with TRBJ2-5; 8 bases are shared with TRBD2. This CDR3 contains 19 residues. Germline V gene data show CDR1 as SGHRS and CDR2 as YFSETQ. V trimming: 2 bases; J trimming: 5 bases; junction bases outside the gene matches: 20. CDR3 loop: CASSFGGLNGRALGETQYF. CDR3 sequence (DNA): TGCGCCAGCAGCTTCGGGGGACTCAACGGGAGGGCCTTAGGGGAGACCCAGTACTTC.

This chain joins TRBV7-9 and TRBJ2-7, with 10 positions matching TRBD2. The V segment lost 4 bases and the J segment 5 bases; nucleotides outside the gene matches: 5. The CDR3 is 14 residues long. Per germline, CDR1 SEHNR and CDR2 FQNEAQ (reference sequence). The CDR3, as DNA: TGTGCCAGCAGCTCCTGGACTAGCGGCGACGAGCAGTACTTC. The encoded protein is CASSSWTSGDEQYF.

The chain uses TRBV7-9 and TRBJ2-7, with D tentatively TRBD2 (5 bases). The V end lost 4 bases, the J end lost 2 bases, and 12 bases lay between the germline ends. The CDR3 has 14 amino acids. Germline CDR1 is SEHNR and CDR2 is FQNEAQ (reference sequence). CDR3 sequence (DNA): TGTGCCAGCAGCTCCTCGGAGGTACCCTACGAGCAGTACTTC. It is translated as CASSSSEVPYEQYF.